This TCR beta chain was retrieved from a study of T cells in localized non-small cell lung cancer. Whole-study results and caveats: Tumor showed lower T cell clonality than uninvolved adjacent lung, where it was highest.

V lost 5 bases to trimming and J lost 6 bases; unmatched junction nucleotides: 11. This CDR3 spans 15 amino acids. Germline CDR1 SGDLS, CDR2 YYNGEE. This table comes from immunoSEQ multiplex PCR, and its TCRdb copy is limited to in-frame clones, with some not included. The sample yields about 23,000 clones, about 89% seen once. In regard to this clone: Its antigen is still unknown.

V is TRBV9 and J is TRBJ2-1; 7 bases line up with TRBD1. The sample here was peripheral blood, taken before any cancer treatment. This TCR derives from a male donor at least 60 years old with stage I lung adenocarcinoma. CDR3 nucleotides: TGTGCCAGCAGGGAATATACAGGGGTGTTCAATGAGCAGTTCTTC. Its protein is CASREYTGVFNEQFF.